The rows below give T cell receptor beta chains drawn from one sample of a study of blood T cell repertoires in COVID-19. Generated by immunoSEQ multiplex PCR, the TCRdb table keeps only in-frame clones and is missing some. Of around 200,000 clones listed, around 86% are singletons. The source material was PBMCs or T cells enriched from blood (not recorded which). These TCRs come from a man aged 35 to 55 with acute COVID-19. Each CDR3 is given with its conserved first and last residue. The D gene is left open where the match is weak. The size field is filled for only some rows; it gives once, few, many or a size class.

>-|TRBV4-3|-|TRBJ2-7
TGCGCCAGCAGCCAGGGAACAGCGGATCGCTACGAGCAGTACTTC
CASSQGTADRYEQYF
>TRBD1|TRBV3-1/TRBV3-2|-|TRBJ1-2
TGTGCCAGCAGCCAACGCCACAGGGGCTATGGCTACACCTTC
CASSQRHRGYGYTF
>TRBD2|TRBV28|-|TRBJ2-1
TGTGCCAGCAGTTTACTAGCGGGAGGAGGTGAGCAGTTCTTC
CASSLLAGGGEQFF
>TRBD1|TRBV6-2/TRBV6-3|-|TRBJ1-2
TGTGCCAGCAGTTACTCGGGACAGGGTATGGACTATGGCTACACCTTC
CASSYSGQGMDYGYTF
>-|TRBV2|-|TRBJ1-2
TGTGCCAGCAGTGAAGCGCCGGTAAACTATGGCTACACCTTC
CASSEAPVNYGYTF
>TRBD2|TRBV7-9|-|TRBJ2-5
TGTGCCAGCAGCTTAATGAGCGGGAGAACGGAGACCCAGTACTTC
CASSLMSGRTETQYF
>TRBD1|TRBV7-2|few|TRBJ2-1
TGTGCCAGCAGCTTAGCCCAGGGGGCCTACAATGAGCAGTTCTTC
CASSLAQGAYNEQFF
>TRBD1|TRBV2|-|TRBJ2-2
TGTGCCAGAACCGTTTCAGGGGGCTTGGACACCGGGGAGCTGTTTTTT
CARTVSGGLDTGELFF
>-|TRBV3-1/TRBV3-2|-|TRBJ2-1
TGTGCCAGCAGCCAAGACACCTATACTAGCAATGAGCAGTTCTTC
CASSQDTYTSNEQFF
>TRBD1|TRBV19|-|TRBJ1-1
TGTGCCAGTAGTTTCCAGGGGGCGCGCACTGAAGCTTTCTTT
CASSFQGARTEAFF
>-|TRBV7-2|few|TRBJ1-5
TGTGCCAGCAGCCCGAGACCGGGGAATCAGCCCCAGCATTTT
CASSPRPGNQPQHF
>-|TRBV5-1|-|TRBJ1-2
TGCGCCAGCAGCTTGGGCGGGGGCCAATATGGCTACACCTTC
CASSLGGGQYGYTF
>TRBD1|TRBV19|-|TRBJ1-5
TGTGCCAGTAGTATGCCCCCCTCGACAGGGGTAGATCAGCCCCAGCATTTT
CASSMPPSTGVDQPQHF
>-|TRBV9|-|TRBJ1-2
TGTGCCAGCAGCGTAGAAGATTGGGGCGTTGGCTACACCTTC
CASSVEDWGVGYTF
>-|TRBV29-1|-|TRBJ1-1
TGCAGTCCTAGGGACACCCCGAACACTGAAGCTTTCTTT
CSPRDTPNTEAFF
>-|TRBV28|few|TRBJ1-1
TGTGCCAGCAGCGGGAGGGAGACTGAAGCTTTCTTT
CASSGRETEAFF
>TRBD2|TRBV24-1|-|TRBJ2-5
TGTGCCACCAGTGATTCAAGACTAGCGGGAGGCTTCCAAGAGACCCAGTACTTC
CATSDSRLAGGFQETQYF
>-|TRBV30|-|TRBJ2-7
TGTGCCTGGTCCGGAGGGGTACATCAGTACTTC
CAWSGGVHQYF
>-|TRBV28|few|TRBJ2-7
TGTGCCAGCAGTACATACCCCCTGCACGAGCAGTACTTC
CASSTYPLHEQYF
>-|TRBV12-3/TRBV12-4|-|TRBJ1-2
TGTGCCAGCAGTTTACAGGGGTTAGCGGGCTACACCTTC
CASSLQGLAGYTF
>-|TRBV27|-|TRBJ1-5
TGTGCCAGCAGGAATACAGGGCCCAGCAATCAGCCCCAGCATTTT
CASRNTGPSNQPQHF
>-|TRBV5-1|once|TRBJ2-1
TGCGCCAGCAGCTTGGGGGGCGCGGTTTACAATGAGCAGTTCTTC
CASSLGGAVYNEQFF
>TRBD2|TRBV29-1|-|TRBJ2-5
TGCAGCGTTGAATCGGGAGGGAGGTCTGGAGAGACCCAGTACTTC
CSVESGGRSGETQYF
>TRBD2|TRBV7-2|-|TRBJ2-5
TGTGCCAGCAGCACGACTAGCGGGAGGATAGAGACCCAGTACTTC
CASSTTSGRIETQYF
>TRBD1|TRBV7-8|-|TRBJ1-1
TGTGCCAGCAGCTCGGGACAGGGGGGCCTAAACACTGAAGCTTTCTTT
CASSSGQGGLNTEAFF
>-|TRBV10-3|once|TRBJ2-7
TGTGCCATCCGGGAGACAGGGCCCTCCTACGAGCAGTACTTC
CAIRETGPSYEQYF
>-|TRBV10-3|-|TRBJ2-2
TGTGCCATCAGTCCGGACAGCGCGAACACCGGGGAGCTGTTTTTT
CAISPDSANTGELFF
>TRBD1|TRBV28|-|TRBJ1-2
TGTGCCGGCCACAGGGGCCCCGCGGGTTATGGCTACACCTTC
CAGHRGPAGYGYTF
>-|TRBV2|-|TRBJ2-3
TGTGCCAGCAGTGCTTTTAGCGGCCATTCCCGTTCAGATACGCAGTATTTT
CASSAFSGHSRSDTQYF
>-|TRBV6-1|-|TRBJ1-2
TGTGCCAGCAGTGAAGCCCGGGCCAGGGTTTACTATGGCTACACCTTC
CASSEARARVYYGYTF
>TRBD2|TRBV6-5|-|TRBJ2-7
TGTGCCAGCAGAACCGTGGGACTAAGCTCCTACGCCCAGTACTTC
CASRTVGLSSYAQYF
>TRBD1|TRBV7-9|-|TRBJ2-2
TGTGCCAGCAGCCTAACAGGGGGCGCTGGCGGGGAGCTGTTTTTT
CASSLTGGAGGELFF
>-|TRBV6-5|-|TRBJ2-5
TGTGCCAGCAGTTACGGAGGGCTAGCCGAGACCCAGTACTTC
CASSYGGLAETQYF
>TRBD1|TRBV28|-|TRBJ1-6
TGTGCCAGCAGTACGACAGGGCACAATTCACCCCTCCACTTT
CASSTTGHNSPLHF
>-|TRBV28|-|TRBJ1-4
TGTGCCAGCAGTCCGGGAGCAACTAATGAAAAACTGTTTTTT
CASSPGATNEKLFF
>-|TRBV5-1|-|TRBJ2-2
TGCGCCAGCAGCTTGGCAGGATTAGCGCCAAGCGGGGAGCTGTTTTTT
CASSLAGLAPSGELFF
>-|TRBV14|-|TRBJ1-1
TGTGCCAGCAGCCAAAGCAGGGACACTGAAGCTTTCTTT
CASSQSRDTEAFF
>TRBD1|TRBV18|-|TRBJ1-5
TGTGCCAGCTCACCCCTGGACAGGGACAATCAGCCCCAGCATTTT
CASSPLDRDNQPQHF
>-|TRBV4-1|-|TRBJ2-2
TGCGCCAGCAGCCAAGGTCATTGGAGACGGGACACGAACACCGGGGAGCTGTTTTTT
CASSQGHWRRDTNTGELFF
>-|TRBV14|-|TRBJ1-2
TGTGCCAGCAGCCGGGAGGCGTTCTATGGCTACACCTTC
CASSREAFYGYTF
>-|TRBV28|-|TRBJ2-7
TGTGCCAGCACGGAGTCAGACAGGCAGCAGTACTTC
CASTESDRQQYF
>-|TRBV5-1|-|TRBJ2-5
TGCGCCAGCAGCTTGGTAGCCGGGAGAGGGGAGACCCAGTACTTC
CASSLVAGRGETQYF
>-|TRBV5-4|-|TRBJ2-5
TGTGCCAGCAGCTTGGACTGGGGGCGGCAAGAGACCCAGTACTTC
CASSLDWGRQETQYF
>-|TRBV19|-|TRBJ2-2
TGTGCCAGTAGTATCTCGGACACCGGGGAGCTGTTTTTT
CASSISDTGELFF
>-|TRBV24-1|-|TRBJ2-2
TGTGCCACCAGTTTACTAGCATCAGGGGAGCTGTTTTTT
CATSLLASGELFF
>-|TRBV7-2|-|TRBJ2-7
TGTGCCAGCAGCTTAGCGGCGGGCAAGAGCGGAAGCCTATACGAGCAGTACTTC
CASSLAAGKSGSLYEQYF
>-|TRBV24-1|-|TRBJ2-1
TGTGCCACCAGTGTTCGGGAGAATTCGAACAATGAGCAGTTCTTC
CATSVRENSNNEQFF